This T cell receptor beta chain appears in the sequencing data of a study of blood T cell repertoires in COVID-19. For the study at large: Samples representing acute and convalescent COVID-19 were sourced from the United States, Italy and Spain. T cells, B-cell-depleted T cells, or PBMCs supplied cDNA or gDNA.

Authors' processing steps: Using reference gene primer amplification, nucleated cell counts were estimated. Profiled with immunoSEQ multiplex PCR; TCRdb holds only in-frame clones, not every one. V and J calls and clone size follow that table, whereas D and trimming were derived from the DNA. The sample has around 300,000 clones, around 85% seen once; the top ten hold over 2%. This CDR3 spans 13 amino acids. CDR1 is SGHTA, CDR2 FQGNSA, per germline. The V and J ends lost 5 bases and 4 bases, in that order; junction bases with no gene match: 3. Sample: peripheral blood. This receptor was obtained from a woman aged 25 to 39 who had recovered from COVID-19. The rearrangement joins TRBV7-2 to TRBJ2-5; 8 positions match TRBD2. CDR3 protein: CASSRGTRETQYF. CDR3 nucleotides: TGTGCCAGCAGCCGAGGGACTAGAGAGACCCAGTACTTC.